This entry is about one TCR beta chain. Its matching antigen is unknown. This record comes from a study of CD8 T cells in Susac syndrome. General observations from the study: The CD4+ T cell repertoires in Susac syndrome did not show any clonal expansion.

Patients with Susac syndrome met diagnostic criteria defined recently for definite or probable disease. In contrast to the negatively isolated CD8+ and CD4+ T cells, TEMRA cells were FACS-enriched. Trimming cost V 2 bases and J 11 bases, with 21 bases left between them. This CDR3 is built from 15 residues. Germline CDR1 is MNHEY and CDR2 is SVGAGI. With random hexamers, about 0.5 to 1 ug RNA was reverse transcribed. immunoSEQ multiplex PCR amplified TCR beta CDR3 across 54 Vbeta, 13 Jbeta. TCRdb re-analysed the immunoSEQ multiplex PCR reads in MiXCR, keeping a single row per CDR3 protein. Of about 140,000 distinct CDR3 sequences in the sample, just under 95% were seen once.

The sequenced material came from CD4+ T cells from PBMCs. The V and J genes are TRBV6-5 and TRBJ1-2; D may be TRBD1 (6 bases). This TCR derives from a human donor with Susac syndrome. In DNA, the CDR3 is TGTGCCAGCAGTTACCAAGGCAGGGGTCCGTCCAAGTACACCTTC. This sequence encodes CASSYQGRGPSKYTF.